The T cell receptor beta chain under discussion was sequenced for a study of spatial heterogeneity in lung cancer. Looking at the study overall: Alpha-chain detections were consistently fewer than beta-chain detections among the sequences. The study found that TCR transcript counts in tumor regions correlated strongly with a matched bulk RNA-seq T cell module score.

With regard to this clonotype: Its antigen is not identified.

Study outcomes and limitations: Mutation counts in tumors were tracked by counts of expanded intratumoral alpha and beta TCRs.

This sample's time point: sample taken at primary tumor resection. The donor population consisted of under 75 patients with untreated, early-stage non-small cell lung cancer. This CDR3 region has 13 residues. The germline V gene encodes CDR1 SQVTM and CDR2 ANQGSEA. V was shortened by 1 base and J by 11 bases, with 15 bases between the two germline ends. Single TCR cDNA molecules each had their own unique molecular identifier. One entry per CDR3 protein results from TCRdb running MiXCR on the 5' RACE reads. Here the sample spans roughly 28,000 distinct CDR3 sequences, just over 7% being singletons. Source: lung tumor tissue, taken at surgery. The chain links TRBV29-1 to TRBJ2-1; D possibly matches TRBD1 or TRBD2 (6 bases each). The sequence was collected from a male donor with early-stage non-small cell lung cancer. The CDR3 DNA reads TGCAGCGTTGAAGGGACAGAGGGACTCCAGCAGTTCTTC. Amino acids: CSVEGTEGLQQFF.